Sequencing of this T cell receptor beta chain was carried out in a study of blood T cell repertoires in COVID-19. V lost 2 bases, J lost 7 bases, and 17 bases lay in between. The CDR3 loop spans 16 amino acids. CDR1 is MNHEY and CDR2 is SMNVEV in the germline V gene (reference sequence). Profiled with immunoSEQ multiplex PCR; TCRdb holds only in-frame clones, not every one. The data contain around 13,000 clones, approximately 88% of them singletons. The receptor comes from a human donor in a cohort sampled during active COVID-19. The source material was peripheral blood. The chain joins TRBV27 to TRBJ1-4; possibly TRBD1 for D (6 bases). The CDR3 nucleotides read TGTGCCAGCAGTTTAACTTCCGGAGAGGGGGTTGAAAAACTGTTTTTT. It yields the protein CASSLTSGEGVEKLFF.